These 2 T cell receptor beta chains were all obtained from the same sample, sequenced in a study of identical twins. MiXCR, run by TCRdb on the 5' RACE reads, gives a single entry per CDR3 protein. The sample gives around 1.7 million distinct CDR3 sequences, about 32% of which show up once; more than 0.25% is in the top ten. The sequencing sample was made of cord blood. All receptors derive from a newborn girl in good health.

This clonotype was seen more than once but under ten times. This chain's CDR3 is CASSPVLGGGYGYTF. The CDR3 DNA follows: TGCGCCAGCAGCCCAGTCCTCGGGGGTGGCTATGGCTACACCTTC. V gene TRBV4-1 combines with J gene TRBJ1-2, with D possibly matching TRBD1 (5 bases). The CDR3 is 15 residues long. Trimming removed 4 bases from V and 4 bases from J, with 16 bases in between. CDR1 and CDR2 (germline): MGHRA, YSYEKL.

This clonotype has more than one count but fewer than ten. V and J are TRBV27 and TRBJ2-1; 10 nucleotides align to TRBD2. CDR3 length: 13 amino acids. CDR1 MNHEY and CDR2 SMNVEV come from the germline V gene (reference sequence). After removal of 11 bases from V and 6 bases from J, the junction contained 7 bases not matched to a gene. DNA for the CDR3: TGTGCCGCGAGCGGGGGGGTAATCAATGAGCAGTTCTTC. Its translation is CAASGGVINEQFF.